This T cell receptor beta chain emerged from a study of beta chain features in type 1 diabetes. As for the study in general: Patients looked much like healthy donors when it came to age, gender and cell yields.

This CDR3 is 17 amino acids long. Germline-derived CDR1 and CDR2 are SGHDT and YYEEEE. The J segment lost 0 bases and the V segment lost 2 bases, leaving 7 bases of the junction unmatched. The sequenced template was cDNA made from the entire isolated RNA. The read count averaged roughly 4 million across naive, central memory and regulatory T cell samples. The repertoire was sequenced with immunoSEQ multiplex PCR; TCRdb's copy has only in-frame clones and lacks some. The sample includes 850,000 to 900,000 clones, 17% seen only once; the top ten take 0.023%. Purity exceeded 98% in all sorted populations.

The chain links TRBV5-6 to TRBJ2-5; 10 bases line up with TRBD2. The TCR comes from a woman younger than 35 in good health. Sequences were obtained from naive CD4+ T cells from blood. The CDR3 coding sequence is TGTGCCAGCAGCTTTCTAGCGGGAGCGGGGTACCAAGAGACCCAGTACTTC. It specifies CASSFLAGAGYQETQYF.